Listed here are 5 T cell receptor beta chains from one sample, sequenced in a study of blood T cells in healthy people across ages. Alongside a J-beta primer mix, a sample-barcoded 5' primer served in a second PCR lasting about 7 to 12 cycles. Via MiXCR, TCRdb re-called the 5' RACE reads, giving one row per CDR3 protein. The table has about 1.4 million distinct CDR3 sequences, around 55% seen once. The material sequenced was blood. These receptors were collected from a man younger than 30 in good health.

There are a few counts of this clonotype. The chain carries TRBV7-2 and TRBJ2-7, with D perhaps given as TRBD1 or TRBD2 (6 bases each). V shed 5 bases and J shed 5 bases, with 16 bases lying between them. The CDR3 runs 14 residues. Germline V gene sequence: CDR1 SGHTA, CDR2 FQGNSA. CDR3 region: CASSNPGAKNEQYF. The CDR3 DNA is TGTGCCAGCAGCAATCCGGGGGCTAAAAACGAGCAGTACTTC.

This sequence joins TRBV20-1 and TRBJ1-1; D not certain. This CDR3 has 13 amino acids. Germline loops: CDR1 DFQATT, CDR2 SNEGSKA (reference sequence). Trimming removed 3 bases from V and 8 bases from J, with 16 bases in between. CDR3 DNA sequence: TGCAGTGCTAGGGCATCGCAAAGGATAGAAGCTTTCTTT. It encodes CSARASQRIEAFF.

The V gene is TRBV29-1, the J gene TRBJ2-7, with TRBD2 as a possible D gene (5 bases). The CDR3 loop spans 13 amino acids. Trimming pared 1 base from V and 2 bases from J, leaving 9 bases between. Germline-derived CDR1 and CDR2 are SQVTM and ANQGSEA. The CDR3 DNA sequence: TGCAGCGTTGAAGCCGGACTCCCCTACGAGCAGTACTTC. It specifies CSVEAGLPYEQYF.

This rearrangement joins TRBV4-3 to TRBJ2-1, with 12 bases lining up with TRBD2. V lost 4 bases to trimming and J lost 6 bases; unmatched junction nucleotides: 7. CDR3 length equals 16 residues. Germline V gene sequence: CDR1 LGHNA, CDR2 YSLEER. The CDR3 loop is CASSPTLAGGFNEQFF. The CDR3 nucleotides read TGCGCCAGCAGCCCAACCCTAGCGGGGGGGTTCAATGAGCAGTTCTTC.

This clonotype was detected a few times. The chain uses TRBV4-1 and TRBJ1-6, with a tentative D call TRBD1 (6 bases). The V end lost 1 base, the J end lost 0 bases, and 10 bases lay between the germline ends. The CDR3 is 17 amino acids. Germline V gives CDR1 MGHRA, CDR2 YSYEKL. CDR3 protein: CASSQAPTGSYNSPLHF. The CDR3 DNA reads TGCGCCAGCAGCCAAGCCCCGACAGGCTCCTATAATTCACCCCTCCACTTT.